The 20 T cell receptor beta chains below all came from one sample that was sequenced in a study of T-cell reconstitution after alpha-beta-depleted transplantation in children. Library preparation (for TCRbeta) was performed with unique molecular identifiers. TCRdb re-called the PCR reads with MiXCR, one entry per CDR3 protein. The profile shows roughly 120,000 distinct CDR3 sequences, roughly 23% of them singletons. Sequencing was performed on PBMCs, mostly from graft donor cells, taken 180 days after TCRalphabeta/CD19-depleted stem cell transplant. These TCRs come from a male patient between 2 and 9 years old who had a stem cell transplant for chronic granulomatous disease, so the T cells may come from the graft donor.

The rearrangement joins TRBV11-3 to TRBJ2-2; D is uncertain. This CDR3 is 13 amino acids long. V lost 5 bases and J lost 5, with 9 bases in between. Germline CDR1 reads SGHNT; CDR2 reads YENEEA. CDR3 amino acids: CASSQSQTGELFF. The CDR3 coding sequence is TGTGCCAGCAGCCAGTCACAGACCGGGGAGCTGTTTTTT.

This clonotype was counted between two and nine times. V and J are TRBV29-1 and TRBJ1-1; 7 nucleotides agree with TRBD1. CDR3 length equals 13 residues. Per the germline V gene, CDR1 is SQVTM and CDR2 is ANQGSEA. Trimming took 3 bases from V and 4 from J; bases not matched to a gene: 5. The CDR3 here is CSVEEGGGTEAFF. CDR3 coding DNA: TGCAGCGTTGAGGAAGGGGGCGGCACTGAAGCTTTCTTT.

The rearrangement joins TRBV5-1 to TRBJ2-2; 10 bases map to TRBD1. Germline trimming cut 3 bases from V and 6 bases from J; bases unmatched to any gene: 5. Per germline, CDR1 SGHRS and CDR2 YFSETQ. The CDR3 sequence is 15 residues long. CDR3 DNA: TGCGCCAGCAGCTCCGGGACAGGGGTGGCCGGGGAGCTGTTTTTT. It yields the protein CASSSGTGVAGELFF.

Ten or more counts support this clonotype. The CDR3 sequence is CAAGWEPQHF. As DNA, the CDR3 is TGTGCGGCGGGATGGGAGCCCCAGCATTTT. This sequence joins TRBV10-3 and TRBJ1-5; D gene uncertain. Germline values: CDR1 ENHRY, CDR2 SYGVKD. The CDR3 has 10 amino acids.

This clonotype turned up a few times. The rearrangement links TRBV5-1 to TRBJ1-1, with D perhaps matching TRBD1 (6 bases). There are 15 residues in the CDR3. The V end was cut by 7 bases, the J end by 0 bases, with 16 bases between. Germline assignment: CDR1 SGHRS and CDR2 YFSETQ. This CDR3 is CASASLGALNTEAFF. The CDR3 DNA follows: TGCGCCAGCGCAAGTCTGGGGGCGTTGAACACTGAAGCTTTCTTT.

This sequence joins TRBV12-3 or TRBV12-4 and TRBJ2-1; 7 bases align to TRBD2. Germline trimming cut 6 bases from V and 4 bases from J; bases unmatched to any gene: 12. This CDR3 has 16 amino acids. The CDR3 DNA follows: TGTGCCAGCAGACCAGCACTGGGGGAGGGATACAATGAGCAGTTCTTC. The encoded protein is CASRPALGEGYNEQFF.

This clonotype was detected many times. The V gene is TRBV5-1, the J gene TRBJ2-1; TRBD2 agrees at 9 bases. V lost 4 bases, J lost 5 bases, and 10 bases stayed unmatched. Germline CDR1 reads SGHRS; CDR2 reads YFSETQ. CDR3 length: 16 residues. The CDR3, as DNA: TGCGCCAGCAGCACCCCCCGGCTAGCGGGAAACAATGAGCAGTTCTTC. Translating it yields CASSTPRLAGNNEQFF.

This chain uses TRBV5-1 with TRBJ2-7, with 9 positions matching TRBD1. The CDR3 has 16 residues. With 2 bases clipped from V and 1 base from J, the junction kept 7 bases outside the gene matches. From germline, CDR1 is SGHRS and CDR2 YFSETQ. DNA for the CDR3: TGCGCCAGCAGCTTCGGGGGACAGGGCTTTTCCTACGAGCAGTACTTC. Translating gives CASSFGGQGFSYEQYF.

The V and J genes are TRBV3-1 and TRBJ1-4; D may be TRBD1 (6 bases). CDR1 is LGHDT, CDR2 YNNKEL, per germline (reference sequence). This CDR3 contains 19 residues. Trimming shortened V by 0 bases and J by 0 bases, and 17 bases separated the two germline ends. CDR3 in amino acids: CASSQDRRGAAATNEKLFF. CDR3 DNA sequence: TGTGCCAGCAGCCAAGATCGTCGGGGGGCCGCAGCAACTAATGAAAAACTGTTTTTT.

The chain uses TRBV20-1 and TRBJ2-2, with D tentatively TRBD2 (6 bases). V dropped 0 bases and J dropped 7 bases, with 15 bases sitting between them. CDR3 length: 15 residues. Germline V gene data show CDR1 as DFQATT and CDR2 as SNEGSKA (reference sequence). The CDR3 sequence: CSARDLSPGSGELFF. The CDR3 region has the DNA TGCAGTGCTAGAGATCTCAGTCCCGGGAGCGGGGAGCTGTTTTTT.

The gene calls are TRBV12-3 or TRBV12-4 and TRBJ2-2; D perhaps matches TRBD1 (5 bases). The CDR3 totals 14 residues. Trimming stripped 6 bases from V and 7 bases from J, with 15 bases between. The CDR3 loop is CASRLRGIGGELFF. DNA of the CDR3: TGTGCCAGCAGGTTAAGGGGAATAGGCGGGGAGCTGTTTTTT.

This clonotype was detected ten times or more. V and J are TRBV20-1 and TRBJ2-5; 9 bases match TRBD1. The germline CDR1 and CDR2 sequences are DFQATT and SNEGSKA (reference sequence). The CDR3 is 14 residues long. Germline trimming cut 3 bases from V and 0 bases from J; bases unmatched to any gene: 2. The CDR3 coding sequence is TGCAGTGCTAGTCGGGACAGGGACCAAGAGACCCAGTACTTC. Translating it yields CSASRDRDQETQYF.

The chain employs TRBV15 and TRBJ2-1; TRBD1 might be the D (5 bases). This CDR3 has 13 amino acids. Trimming stripped 1 base from V and 6 bases from J, with 7 bases between. Per the germline V gene, CDR1 is LNHNV and CDR2 is YYDKDF (reference sequence). The CDR3 DNA is TGTGCCACCAGCAGAGGCAGGGCCAATGAGCAGTTCTTC. This gives the protein CATSRGRANEQFF.

This clonotype was counted a few times. This rearrangement joins TRBV12-3 or TRBV12-4 to TRBJ2-7; 9 bases line up with TRBD2. The CDR3 extends over 14 amino acids. J gave up 2 bases and V 6 bases, and 5 bases lay outside the gene matches. The CDR3 DNA is TGTGCCAGCAGCTATAGCGGGGGAACCTACGAGCAGTACTTC. Its protein product is CASSYSGGTYEQYF.

At least ten counts were recorded for this clonotype. The chain employs TRBV11-2 and TRBJ2-5; D is unresolved. CDR3 length equals 13 residues. The ends were cut back, 4 bases at V and 1 base at J, with 7 bases in the middle. Germline-derived CDR1 and CDR2 are SGHAT and FQNNGV. CDR3 in DNA: TGTGCCAGCAGCTCCCTAACCCAAGAGACCCAGTACTTC. This codes for CASSSLTQETQYF.

Many counts were recorded for this clonotype. The V call is TRBV20-1, the J call TRBJ2-1; 10 bases fit TRBD2. The CDR3 has 16 residues. Losses at the gene ends were 3 bases for V and 8 bases for J; bases not matched to a gene: 13. The germline V gene has CDR1 DFQATT and CDR2 SNEGSKA (reference sequence). The CDR3 protein is CSASWVSPSGSDEQFF. For the CDR3, the DNA is TGCAGTGCTAGTTGGGTGTCGCCTAGCGGGAGCGATGAGCAGTTCTTC.

Ten or more counts support this clonotype. The chain uses TRBV28 and TRBJ1-5; 7 bases match TRBD1. The germline CDR1 and CDR2 sequences are MDHEN and SYDVKM. This CDR3 is built from 16 residues. V dropped 3 bases and J dropped 2; count of bases not matched to a gene: 7. Here the CDR3 DNA reads TGTGCCAGCAGTTTTGTCGGGCAGGGGGGCAATCAGCCCCAGCATTTT. This gives the protein CASSFVGQGGNQPQHF.

This clonotype has a handful of counts. The chain links TRBV29-1 to TRBJ2-4, with 9 nucleotides matching TRBD2. CDR1 is SQVTM and CDR2 is ANQGSEA in the germline V gene. Trimming took 4 bases from V and 7 from J; bases not matched to a gene: 8. The CDR3 covers 14 residues. In DNA form, the CDR3 reads TGCAGCGTTGGACTAGCGGCCCCTGGGAACATTCAGTACTTC. The encoded protein is CSVGLAAPGNIQYF.

This clonotype occurred many times. The chain has TRBV5-5 and TRBJ2-1, with D perhaps assigned TRBD1 or TRBD2 (5 bases each). The germline gives CDR1 SGHKS, CDR2 YYEKEE (reference sequence). V was trimmed by 3 bases and J by 4 bases, leaving 14 bases between them. CDR3 size: 15 residues. CDR3 loop: CASSSGTLQYNEQFF. The CDR3 DNA is TGTGCCAGCAGCTCCGGGACCCTCCAATACAATGAGCAGTTCTTC.

There are a few counts of this clonotype. The gene calls are TRBV27 and TRBJ1-6, with D perhaps matching TRBD1 (6 bases). CDR1 is MNHEY and CDR2 is SMNVEV in the germline V gene (reference sequence). The CDR3 sequence is 17 residues long. The ends were cut back, 7 bases at V and 7 bases at J, with 23 bases in the middle. Written as DNA, the CDR3 is TGTGCCAGCAACCGGATTGGGGCGGCGAGGGGGAATTCACCCCTCCACTTT. Its translation is CASNRIGAARGNSPLHF.